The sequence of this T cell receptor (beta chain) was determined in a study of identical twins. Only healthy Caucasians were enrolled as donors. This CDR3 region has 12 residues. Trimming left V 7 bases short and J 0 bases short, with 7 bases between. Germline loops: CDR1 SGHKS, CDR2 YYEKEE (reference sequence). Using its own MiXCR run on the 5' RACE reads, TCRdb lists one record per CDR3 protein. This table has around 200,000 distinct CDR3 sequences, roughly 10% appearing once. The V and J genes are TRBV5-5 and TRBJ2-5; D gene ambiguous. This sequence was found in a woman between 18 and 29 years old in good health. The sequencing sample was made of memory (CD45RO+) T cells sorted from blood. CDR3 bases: TGTGCCAGCCTAAGGTACCAAGAGACCCAGTACTTC. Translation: CASLRYQETQYF.